A selection of T cell receptor beta chains follows, all from one sample in a study of cytomegalovirus exposure and HLA in healthy donors. Method: immunoSEQ multiplex PCR; TCRdb's copy keeps in-frame clones and lacks some. The table has under 110,000 clones, 85% to 90% seen once. Sequenced: PBMCs. Every receptor here comes from a man aged 25-40 years in good health and CMV-seronegative. Each CDR3 is given with its conserved first and last residue. Fields, in order: CDR3 length, clone size, V gene, J gene, D gene, CDR3 protein, CDR3 DNA. A D gene is named only where the DNA matches it firmly. Size values are once, few and many counts, or a class for expanded clones, and some rows have none.

len: 18
abundance: -
v_gene: TRBV28
j_gene: TRBJ2-3
d_gene: TRBD2
CDR3aa: CASSLGLAGGSSTDTQYF
CDR3nt: TGTGCCAGCAGTCTAGGACTAGCGGGGGGTTCTAGCACAGATACGCAGTATTTT

len: 14
abundance: -
v_gene: TRBV28
j_gene: TRBJ1-2
d_gene: -
CDR3aa: CASSLTSTNYGYTF
CDR3nt: TGTGCCAGCAGTCTGACATCGACCAACTATGGCTACACCTTC

len: 14
abundance: -
v_gene: TRBV19
j_gene: TRBJ2-7
d_gene: -
CDR3aa: CASSRGTQIYEQYF
CDR3nt: TGTGCCAGTAGTAGGGGCACCCAGATATACGAGCAGTACTTC

len: 17
abundance: -
v_gene: TRBV14
j_gene: TRBJ2-3
d_gene: TRBD2
CDR3aa: CASSQDVAGGGSDTQYF
CDR3nt: TGTGCCAGCAGCCAAGATGTAGCGGGAGGTGGGTCAGATACGCAGTATTTT

len: 15
abundance: -
v_gene: TRBV5-4
j_gene: TRBJ1-4
d_gene: -
CDR3aa: CASSLGRGGNEKLFF
CDR3nt: TGTGCCAGCAGCTTGGGGAGGGGGGGTAATGAAAAACTGTTTTTT

len: 18
abundance: -
v_gene: TRBV30
j_gene: TRBJ1-2
d_gene: TRBD1
CDR3aa: CAWSEGLLRQGRYYGYTF
CDR3nt: TGTGCCTGGAGTGAGGGATTGCTTAGACAGGGGCGCTACTATGGCTACACCTTC

len: 10
abundance: -
v_gene: TRBV7-9
j_gene: TRBJ2-3
d_gene: -
CDR3aa: CASSHEAQYF
CDR3nt: TGTGCCAGCAGCCACGAGGCGCAGTATTTT

len: 16
abundance: -
v_gene: TRBV7-2
j_gene: TRBJ2-7
d_gene: -
CDR3aa: CASSLARGLSPWEQYF
CDR3nt: TGTGCCAGCAGCTTAGCTCGGGGACTCTCCCCGTGGGAGCAGTACTTC

len: 18
abundance: -
v_gene: TRBV7-2
j_gene: TRBJ1-2
d_gene: TRBD1
CDR3aa: CASSLAGGGQGGDYGYTF
CDR3nt: TGTGCCAGCAGCTTAGCTGGGGGAGGACAGGGGGGAGACTATGGCTACACCTTC

len: 14
abundance: -
v_gene: TRBV19
j_gene: TRBJ1-2
d_gene: TRBD1
CDR3aa: CASRTGQGIGGYTF
CDR3nt: TGTGCCAGTAGGACGGGACAGGGGATCGGTGGCTACACCTTC

len: 11
abundance: -
v_gene: TRBV6-5
j_gene: TRBJ2-7
d_gene: -
CDR3aa: CASSSMYEQYF
CDR3nt: TGTGCCAGCAGTTCAATGTACGAGCAGTACTTC

len: 15
abundance: -
v_gene: TRBV4-1
j_gene: TRBJ1-5
d_gene: -
CDR3aa: CASSQGAGAHQPQHF
CDR3nt: TGCGCCAGCAGCCAGGGTGCAGGGGCCCATCAGCCCCAGCATTTT

len: 17
abundance: few
v_gene: TRBV19
j_gene: TRBJ1-1
d_gene: TRBD1
CDR3aa: CASKVRGRGLENTEAFF
CDR3nt: TGTGCCAGTAAGGTCCGAGGCAGGGGGCTGGAGAACACTGAAGCTTTCTTT

len: 14
abundance: -
v_gene: TRBV30
j_gene: TRBJ2-5
d_gene: TRBD2
CDR3aa: CARGLAGNWETQYF
CDR3nt: TGTGCCCGCGGACTAGCGGGAAATTGGGAGACCCAGTACTTC

len: 19
abundance: once
v_gene: TRBV5-4
j_gene: TRBJ1-6
d_gene: TRBD1
CDR3aa: CASSRKVGQHPNYNSPLHF
CDR3nt: TGTGCCAGCAGCCGAAAGGTGGGACAGCACCCAAACTATAATTCACCCCTCCACTTT

len: 14
abundance: -
v_gene: TRBV19
j_gene: TRBJ1-6
d_gene: TRBD1
CDR3aa: CASTRTGGNSPLHF
CDR3nt: TGTGCCAGTACTCGGACAGGGGGAAATTCACCCCTCCACTTT

len: 15
abundance: -
v_gene: TRBV11-2
j_gene: TRBJ2-1
d_gene: TRBD2
CDR3aa: CASSLDSGGEDEQFF
CDR3nt: TGTGCCAGCAGCTTAGATAGCGGGGGGGAGGATGAGCAGTTCTTC

len: 15
abundance: few
v_gene: TRBV9
j_gene: TRBJ1-6
d_gene: TRBD1
CDR3aa: CASSVGTGLNSPLHF
CDR3nt: TGTGCCAGCAGCGTAGGGACAGGGCTTAATTCACCCCTCCACTTT

len: 17
abundance: -
v_gene: TRBV5-1
j_gene: TRBJ2-2
d_gene: -
CDR3aa: CASSVTPGTLNTGELFF
CDR3nt: TGCGCCAGCAGCGTCACTCCCGGGACTTTGAACACCGGGGAGCTGTTTTTT

len: 17
abundance: once
v_gene: TRBV25-1
j_gene: TRBJ2-5
d_gene: TRBD2
CDR3aa: CASSESGLAGGRETQYF
CDR3nt: TGTGCCAGCAGTGAATCGGGACTAGCGGGAGGGAGGGAGACCCAGTACTTC

len: 13
abundance: once
v_gene: TRBV19
j_gene: TRBJ2-1
d_gene: -
CDR3aa: CASSVPLVNEQFF
CDR3nt: TGTGCCAGTAGCGTTCCTTTAGTCAATGAGCAGTTCTTC

len: 15
abundance: -
v_gene: TRBV2
j_gene: TRBJ2-5
d_gene: -
CDR3aa: CASKGHQRLQETQYF
CDR3nt: TGTGCCAGCAAGGGACACCAAAGACTTCAAGAGACCCAGTACTTC

len: 19
abundance: -
v_gene: TRBV7-7
j_gene: TRBJ2-2
d_gene: -
CDR3aa: CASSLIAGTGRRGTGELFF
CDR3nt: TGTGCCAGCAGCTTAATAGCAGGAACCGGACGGAGGGGTACCGGGGAGCTGTTTTTT

len: 13
abundance: -
v_gene: TRBV7-9
j_gene: TRBJ1-2
d_gene: -
CDR3aa: CASSLREDYGYTF
CDR3nt: TGTGCCAGCAGCTTACGCGAAGACTATGGCTACACCTTC

len: 16
abundance: -
v_gene: TRBV27
j_gene: TRBJ2-2
d_gene: TRBD2
CDR3aa: CASSLGLAGVAGELFF
CDR3nt: TGTGCCAGCAGTTTAGGACTAGCGGGAGTTGCCGGGGAGCTGTTTTTT

len: 15
abundance: -
v_gene: TRBV19
j_gene: TRBJ1-5
d_gene: TRBD1
CDR3aa: CASRPPGGDGQPQHF
CDR3nt: TGTGCCAGTAGACCCCCAGGGGGCGATGGGCAGCCCCAGCATTTT

len: 15
abundance: -
v_gene: TRBV2
j_gene: TRBJ1-5
d_gene: -
CDR3aa: CASSWDIDSNQPQHF
CDR3nt: TGTGCCAGCAGTTGGGACATTGATAGCAATCAGCCCCAGCATTTT

len: 15
abundance: -
v_gene: TRBV27
j_gene: TRBJ2-1
d_gene: TRBD1
CDR3aa: CASSPRTGGRNEQFF
CDR3nt: TGTGCCAGCAGTCCGAGGACAGGGGGACGAAATGAGCAGTTCTTC

len: 13
abundance: -
v_gene: TRBV18
j_gene: TRBJ1-2
d_gene: -
CDR3aa: CASSPDRDYGYTF
CDR3nt: TGTGCCAGCTCCCCTGACAGAGACTATGGCTACACCTTC

len: 16
abundance: -
v_gene: TRBV4-1
j_gene: TRBJ1-1
d_gene: TRBD1
CDR3aa: CASSPTPGQAVAEAFF
CDR3nt: TGCGCCAGCAGCCCGACACCTGGACAGGCAGTCGCTGAAGCTTTCTTT

len: 16
abundance: -
v_gene: TRBV6-1
j_gene: TRBJ2-1
d_gene: -
CDR3aa: CASSEGFAPRGNEQFF
CDR3nt: TGTGCCAGCAGTGAAGGATTCGCGCCCCGGGGGAATGAGCAGTTCTTC

len: 14
abundance: -
v_gene: TRBV7-8
j_gene: TRBJ2-3
d_gene: -
CDR3aa: CASSSTRVTDTQYF
CDR3nt: TGTGCCAGCAGCTCGACTAGGGTCACAGATACGCAGTATTTT

len: 14
abundance: few
v_gene: TRBV30
j_gene: TRBJ1-2
d_gene: -
CDR3aa: CAWSANRRHYGYTF
CDR3nt: TGTGCCTGGAGTGCCAACAGGAGACACTATGGCTACACCTTC

len: 21
abundance: once
v_gene: TRBV27
j_gene: TRBJ2-3
d_gene: TRBD2
CDR3aa: CASSLILATSGRRYRTDTQYF
CDR3nt: TGTGCCAGCAGTTTAATTCTTGCGACTAGCGGGAGGCGTTATCGTACAGATACGCAGTATTTT

len: 14
abundance: -
v_gene: TRBV28
j_gene: TRBJ2-3
d_gene: TRBD2
CDR3aa: CASSLSGRVDTQYF
CDR3nt: TGTGCCAGCAGTTTGAGCGGGAGGGTAGATACGCAGTATTTT

len: 15
abundance: -
v_gene: TRBV4-3
j_gene: TRBJ2-3
d_gene: TRBD2
CDR3aa: CASSQDLRGSYTQYF
CDR3nt: TGCGCCAGCAGCCAAGATCTTCGCGGGAGTTATACGCAGTATTTT

len: 15
abundance: -
v_gene: TRBV9
j_gene: TRBJ2-1
d_gene: -
CDR3aa: CASSVASSTYNEQFF
CDR3nt: TGTGCCAGCAGCGTAGCTAGCAGTACCTACAATGAGCAGTTCTTC

len: 15
abundance: few
v_gene: TRBV7-9
j_gene: TRBJ1-5
d_gene: TRBD1
CDR3aa: CASSYTGDANQPQHF
CDR3nt: TGTGCCAGCAGCTATACAGGGGACGCAAATCAGCCCCAGCATTTT

len: 13
abundance: -
v_gene: TRBV6-5
j_gene: TRBJ2-7
d_gene: -
CDR3aa: CASSRGGSYEQYF
CDR3nt: TGTGCCAGCAGTCGGGGTGGGTCCTACGAGCAGTACTTC

len: 13
abundance: few
v_gene: TRBV6-1
j_gene: TRBJ1-4
d_gene: -
CDR3aa: CASSDRDREKLFF
CDR3nt: TGTGCCAGCAGTGACCGAGACAGAGAAAAACTGTTTTTT

len: 12
abundance: few
v_gene: TRBV27
j_gene: TRBJ2-7
d_gene: -
CDR3aa: CASSLLGDEQYF
CDR3nt: TGTGCCAGCAGTTTATTAGGGGACGAGCAGTACTTC

len: 18
abundance: -
v_gene: TRBV27
j_gene: TRBJ1-4
d_gene: TRBD1
CDR3aa: CASSPNRGAYATNEKLFF
CDR3nt: TGTGCCAGCAGTCCGAACAGGGGGGCCTATGCAACTAATGAAAAACTGTTTTTT